A single sample is the source of the 27 T cell receptor beta chains below, sequenced in a study of naive and memory T cell subsets listed by TCRdb under 2017. Libraries were prepared through UMI-ligation and nested PCR. Instrument on record: Illumina MiSeq. The beta constant-region primer consisted of an equimolar mixture of two oligonucleotides that together covered TRBC1 and TRBC2. The public reads were run again by TCRdb, first through fastp at Q25 and then through MiXCR, and only productive beta chains were kept. Rows are combined by CDR3 protein, so each entry shows the most common genes and DNA. The sample contains 140,000 to 150,000 distinct CDR3 sequences, 15% to 20% of them found a single time. The ten largest make up about 0.13% of the sample. Sequenced: naive CD4+ T cells from blood. The cell subset or site label here, explained by the study, means: naive T cells, CD45RA high CD27+. The receptors were sampled from a human donor in good health.

This rearrangement joins TRBV28 to TRBJ1-1, with 7 bases aligning to TRBD1. V trimming: 5 bases; J trimming: 5 bases; junction bases outside the gene matches: 5. Germline V gene lookup returns CDR1 MDHEN and CDR2 SYDVKM. The CDR3 extends over 13 amino acids. The CDR3 DNA reads as TGTGCCAGCAGTCAGGGGGGGCAGACTGAAGCTTTCTTT. Translation gives CASSQGGQTEAFF.

V is TRBV6-4 and J is TRBJ1-1, with D perhaps TRBD1 (6 bases). The V gene's germline CDR1 is MRHNA and CDR2 SNTAGT. This CDR3 comprises 16 residues. Trimming took 1 base from V and 4 from J, leaving 16 bases between them. The CDR3, as DNA: TGTGCCAGCAGTGACTGGAGGGGGGTGCGGGGCACTGAAGCTTTCTTT. This translates into CASSDWRGVRGTEAFF.

V is TRBV3-1 and J is TRBJ2-1; D unresolved. Germline-derived CDR1 and CDR2 are LGHDT and YNNKEL (reference sequence). The CDR3 spans 14 residues. The germline V and J ends were trimmed by 2 bases and 4 bases, with 9 bases remaining between them. The CDR3 reads CASSQQKVYNEQFF. The CDR3 bases are TGTGCCAGCAGCCAACAAAAGGTGTACAATGAGCAGTTCTTC.

In its sample, this clonotype was seen a few times. This chain uses TRBV5-1 with TRBJ2-5, with D hard to call. Trimming stripped 0 bases from V and 3 bases from J, with 6 bases between. The CDR3 covers 13 residues. Germline CDR1 SGHRS, CDR2 YFSETQ. The CDR3 is CASSLAWKETQYF. The CDR3 DNA reads as TGCGCCAGCAGCTTGGCCTGGAAAGAGACCCAGTACTTC. Together with reference TRBV5-1 and TRBJ2-5, the CDR3 gives the full variable domain: KAGVTQTPRYLIKTRGQQVTLSCSPISGHRSVSWYQQTPGQGLQFLFEYFSETQRNKGNFPGRFSGRQFSNSRSEMNVSTLELGDSALYLCASSLAWKETQYFGPGTRLLVL.

This clonotype was picked up one time. V usage is TRBV9 and J usage is TRBJ2-1; TRBD1 aligns across 7 bases. The CDR3 is 17 amino acids. Germline V gives CDR1 SGDLS, CDR2 YYNGEE. With V trimmed by 4 bases and J by 8 bases, 18 bases remained unmatched. The CDR3 reads CASSPRQGPLFRDEQFF. CDR3 sequence (DNA): TGTGCCAGCAGCCCACGACAGGGCCCCCTTTTCAGAGATGAGCAGTTCTTC. Based on the CDR3 plus reference TRBV9 and TRBJ2-1, the full variable domain is DSGVTQTPKHLITATGQRVTLRCSPRSGDLSVYWYQQSLDQGLQFLIQYYNGEERAKGNILERFSAQQFPDLHSELNLSSLELGDSALYFCASSPRQGPLFRDEQFFGPGTRLTVL.

This chain uses TRBV4-1 with TRBJ2-3; D is possibly TRBD2 (6 bases). The CDR3 spans 16 residues. Germline V lookup: CDR1 MGHRA, CDR2 YSYEKL. V was cut by 3 bases and J by 4 bases, with 17 bases left in between. CDR3 sequence reads: CASSQRAGSSADTQYF. CDR3 bases: TGCGCCAGCAGCCAGAGAGCGGGCAGTAGCGCAGATACGCAGTATTTT.

This clonotype was detected only once. The rearrangement joins TRBV19 to TRBJ2-6; the D is unclear. Germline values: CDR1 LNHDA, CDR2 SQIVND (reference sequence). Deletions cut 4 bases from V and 3 bases from J, with 28 bases between. The CDR3 has 21 residues. This CDR3 reads CASSKWGTSEHPSGGANVLTF. CDR3 bases: TGTGCCAGTAGTAAATGGGGAACAAGTGAACACCCTAGTGGTGGGGCCAACGTCCTGACTTTC.

This chain connects TRBV5-1 to TRBJ1-3; 8 positions agree with TRBD1. The trim removed 0 bases at V and 2 bases at J, leaving 4 bases unmatched. This CDR3 is built from 16 residues. Germline V CDR1 and CDR2: SGHRS, YFSETQ. CDR3 bases: TGCGCCAGCAGCTTGGCTGACAGGGGAACTGGAAACACCATATATTTT. Translated: CASSLADRGTGNTIYF.

This clonotype was recorded a few times. The rearrangement links TRBV11-2 to TRBJ1-1; tentatively, D is TRBD1 (5 bases). Germline-derived CDR1 and CDR2 are SGHAT and FQNNGV. The length of the CDR3 is 16 residues. The V end lost 3 bases, the J end lost 4 bases, and 18 bases lay between the germline ends. The CDR3 is CASSFLRGRAGTEAFF. In DNA, the CDR3 is TGTGCCAGCAGCTTCTTAAGGGGACGGGCCGGCACTGAAGCTTTCTTT.

J is TRBJ2-7 and V is TRBV12-3 or TRBV12-4; D not resolved. Trimming cost V 1 base and J 2 bases, with 12 bases left between them. There are 15 residues in the CDR3. This chain's CDR3 is CASSLEVRTAYEQYF. The CDR3 region has the DNA TGTGCCAGCAGTTTAGAGGTTCGCACAGCCTACGAGCAGTACTTC.

The chain combines TRBV19 with TRBJ2-2; no firm D call. The CDR3 has 15 amino acids. Trimming removed 4 bases from V and 6 bases from J, with 15 bases in between. CDR1 and CDR2 from the germline V gene are LNHDA and SQIVND (reference sequence). The CDR3 region has the DNA TGTGCCAGTAGTACCCCGGGCCTAGGAGCCGGGGAGCTGTTTTTT. Its translation is CASSTPGLGAGELFF.

At least ten counts were recorded for this clonotype. The chain carries TRBV29-1 and TRBJ2-1; TRBD2 might be the D (6 bases). The CDR3 spans 14 residues. From germline, CDR1 is SQVTM and CDR2 ANQGSEA. Trimming stripped 3 bases from V and 4 bases from J, with 13 bases between. The CDR3 DNA follows: TGCAGCGTTGATTCCCTAGCGCAATACAATGAGCAGTTCTTC. Protein product: CSVDSLAQYNEQFF.

There are a few counts of this clonotype. V usage is TRBV2 and J usage is TRBJ2-2, with D tentatively TRBD1 (5 bases). Germline CDR1 reads SNHLY; CDR2 reads FYNNEI. Trimming left V 5 bases short and J 9 bases short, with 25 bases between. The CDR3 is made up of 17 amino acids. The CDR3 nucleotides are TGTGCCAGCAGTTCTGCCCCAGCAACGGACATTGGCTGGGAGCTGTTTTTT. Its translation: CASSSAPATDIGWELFF.

The chain recombines TRBV7-2 with TRBJ2-2; TRBD2 matches at 12 bases. The CDR3 has 17 amino acids. J gave up 7 bases and V 5 bases, and 11 bases lay outside the gene matches. Germline CDR1 SGHTA, CDR2 FQGNSA. The CDR3 spells CASSRLAGDKGGGELFF. The CDR3, as DNA: TGTGCCAGCAGCCGACTAGCGGGAGATAAGGGAGGCGGGGAGCTGTTTTTT.

This clonotype was seen a few times. V usage is TRBV2 and J usage is TRBJ1-6; unclear D gene. The germline V gene encodes CDR1 SNHLY and CDR2 FYNNEI. V was shortened by 0 bases and J by 0 bases, with 6 bases between the two germline ends. The CDR3 contains 16 residues. The CDR3 DNA is TGTGCCAGCAGTGAAGCGGGGAGCTCCTATAATTCACCCCTCCACTTT. It encodes CASSEAGSSYNSPLHF.

The CDR3 DNA is TGTGCCAGCAGCTTAGATCTTTGGGGAGGACGAGATAACAATGAGCAGTTCTTC. It yields the protein CASSLDLWGGRDNNEQFF. This chain links TRBV7-2 with TRBJ2-1; perhaps TRBD2 as D (6 bases). CDR1 and CDR2 (germline): SGHTA, FQGNSA. Deletions cut 1 base from V and 5 bases from J, with 21 bases between. This CDR3 region has 18 residues.

The CDR3 loop is CASSPQLDTQYF. The CDR3, as DNA: TGTGCCAGCTCACCACAGCTAGATACGCAGTATTTT. The chain uses TRBV18 and TRBJ2-3; no definite D call. V was clipped by 1 base and J by 5 bases, with 4 bases between them. Looked up from germline, CDR1 is KGHSH and CDR2 is LQKENI. This CDR3 has 12 residues.

The chain uses TRBV30 and TRBJ1-1; tentatively, D is TRBD1 (6 bases). Trimming stripped 2 bases from V and 0 bases from J, with 10 bases between. The germline gives CDR1 GTSNPN, CDR2 SVGIG (reference sequence). This CDR3 contains 14 residues. Here the CDR3 reads CAWSLDRLNTEAFF. In DNA form, the CDR3 reads TGTGCCTGGAGTCTGGACAGATTGAACACTGAAGCTTTCTTT.

This clonotype was observed a few times. V usage is TRBV25-1 and J usage is TRBJ2-7, with D uncertain. This CDR3 is built from 14 residues. Trimming shortened V by 1 base and J by 3 bases, and 10 bases separated the two germline ends. CDR1 and CDR2 (germline): MGHDK, SYGVNS. This chain's CDR3 is CASSELVAGYEQYF. The CDR3 nucleotides read TGTGCCAGCAGTGAATTAGTCGCCGGCTACGAGCAGTACTTC.

This clonotype showed up just a few times. This sequence joins TRBV5-4 and TRBJ2-7; D might be TRBD1 (6 bases). Trimming cost V 4 bases and J 7 bases, with 15 bases left between them. The CDR3 loop spans 13 amino acids. The germline CDR1 and CDR2 sequences are SGHNT and YYREEE (reference sequence). The DNA of the CDR3 is TGTGCCAGCAGCCCCCAGGGGTTAGGGGAGCAGTACTTC. Translating gives CASSPQGLGEQYF.

This clonotype was counted at least ten times. The chain is built from TRBV3-1 and TRBJ2-5, with D unclear. V was trimmed by 4 bases and J by 5 bases, leaving 8 bases between them. CDR3 length: 12 residues. Germline V gene data show CDR1 as LGHDT and CDR2 as YNNKEL (reference sequence). CDR3 DNA sequence: TGTGCCAGCAGCCCCCTTGCGGAGACCCAGTACTTC. The encoded protein is CASSPLAETQYF.

This clonotype has a handful of counts. This chain connects TRBV12-3 or TRBV12-4 to TRBJ1-3, with D unclear. This CDR3 comprises 16 residues. Trimming stripped 6 bases from V and 1 base from J, with 16 bases between. DNA of the CDR3: TGTGCCAGCAGCCCTTCTCCTGTGGGGTCTGGAAACACCATATATTTT. Residues: CASSPSPVGSGNTIYF.

The V gene is TRBV18, the J gene TRBJ2-1; no firm D call. CDR3 length equals 16 residues. Between the trimmed V and J ends, which lost 0 bases and 2 bases, there was a span of 11 bases. Germline-derived CDR1 and CDR2 are KGHSH and LQKENI. Written as DNA, the CDR3 is TGTGCCAGCTCACCACCCCAGTCTCTTCCCTACAATGAGCAGTTCTTC. Encoded protein: CASSPPQSLPYNEQFF. The full variable domain, in which reference TRBV18 and TRBJ2-1 provide the parts outside the CDR3, is NAGVMQNPRHLVRRRGQEARLRCSPMKGHSHVYWYRQLPEEGLKFMVYLQKENIIDESGMPKERFSAEFPKEGPSILRIQQVVRGDSAAYFCASSPPQSLPYNEQFFGPGTRLTVL.

The J gene is TRBJ2-4, the V gene TRBV5-1; D gene unclear. Germline V lookup: CDR1 SGHRS, CDR2 YFSETQ. V lost 0 bases, J lost 6 bases, and 4 bases lay in between. This CDR3 is built from 12 residues. CDR3 region: CASSLDGNIQYF. The CDR3 region has the DNA TGCGCCAGCAGCTTGGATGGAAACATTCAGTACTTC.

The chain has TRBV9 and TRBJ1-4; D not resolved. In germline, CDR1 is SGDLS, CDR2 YYNGEE. V was shortened by 0 bases and J by 0 bases, with 3 bases between the two germline ends. This CDR3 has 14 residues. CDR3 in amino acids: CASSVGPTNEKLFF. CDR3 sequence (DNA): TGTGCCAGCAGCGTAGGACCAACTAATGAAAAACTGTTTTTT. The complete variable domain, with remaining parts taken from reference TRBV9 and TRBJ1-4, reads DSGVTQTPKHLITATGQRVTLRCSPRSGDLSVYWYQQSLDQGLQFLIQYYNGEERAKGNILERFSAQQFPDLHSELNLSSLELGDSALYFCASSVGPTNEKLFFGSGTQLSVL.

The chain uses TRBV27 and TRBJ1-6, with D maybe TRBD1 (6 bases). CDR3 length equals 15 residues. The V gene's germline CDR1 is MNHEY and CDR2 SMNVEV (reference sequence). V was clipped by 0 bases and J by 7 bases, with 10 bases between them. CDR3 amino acids: CASSLSPQGNSPLHF. Here the CDR3 DNA reads TGTGCCAGCAGTTTATCCCCCCAGGGGAATTCACCCCTCCACTTT.

V usage is TRBV12-3 or TRBV12-4 and J usage is TRBJ2-7; 7 positions match TRBD1. The ends lost 6 bases at V and 1 base at J; junction bases unmatched: 0. This CDR3 region has 12 residues. The chain's CDR3 is CASRQGSYEQYF. The DNA for the CDR3 is TGTGCCAGCAGACAGGGGTCCTACGAGCAGTACTTC.